This paragraph covers one T cell receptor (beta chain) sequence. The data derive from a study of blood T cell repertoires in COVID-19. In the study overall: COVID-19 samples collected from the United States, Italy and Spain covered acute and convalescent phases. Sample material is recorded as cDNA or gDNA derived from T cells, B-cell-depleted T cells, or PBMCs.

The V and J ends lost 3 bases and 5 bases respectively, with 12 bases between them. The CDR3 loop spans 14 amino acids. Germline lookup yields CDR1 MNHEY and CDR2 SMNVEV (reference sequence). In the source study's methods: The assay estimated nucleated cells by amplifying reference gene primers. Measured with immunoSEQ multiplex PCR; TCRdb has only the in-frame clones, and not every one. That table is the source of V, J and clone size, and D and trimming were worked out from the DNA. The sample contains about 190,000 clones, around 86% of which appear only once. Sequencing input: peripheral blood. This chain connects TRBV27 to TRBJ2-3; a weak D match, TRBD2 (5 bases). The sequence was collected from a man between 40 and 49 years old with acute or convalescent COVID-19. For the CDR3, the DNA is TGTGCCAGCAGTTTGTCGGGGTCCGGAGATACGCAGTATTTT. Its protein is CASSLSGSGDTQYF.